This T cell receptor beta chain was sequenced for a study of shared clonotypes between healthy human individuals. Generated by immunoSEQ multiplex PCR, the TCRdb table keeps only in-frame clones and is missing some. The data show some 2.1 million clones, around 95% seen once. The CDR3 has 11 amino acids. Looked up from germline, CDR1 is SGHDT and CDR2 is YYEEEE. Trimming took off 2 bases at V and 8 bases at J, with 5 bases between the two ends. This receptor was taken from a man aged 18 to 29 in good health. The chain couples TRBV5-6 to TRBJ2-1, with D hard to call. The specimen sequenced was naive CD4+ T cells sorted from blood. Subset meaning: CD45RA+ positively selected. Here the CDR3 DNA reads TGTGCCAGCAGCTTTAGTCATGAGCAGTTCTTC. Translated: CASSFSHEQFF.